The rows below give T cell receptor beta chains drawn from one sample of a study of control samples from healthy donors and cancer patients. Libraries were prepared by immunoSEQ multiplex PCR; TCRdb keeps only in-frame clonotypes and omits some of them. Of fewer than 200,000 clones in the sample, around 93% were seen once. The sequencing input was blood. The source of these receptors is a woman aged 55 to 70 in good health. CDR3s include the opening cysteine and the closing phenylalanine or tryptophan. D genes are given only for firm matches. A clone size is listed for some rows: how often the clone was seen (once, few, many), or a class if it is expanded.

CDR3aa	CDR3nt	d_gene	abundance	v_gene	j_gene
CASSPGLADTDTQYF	TGTGCCAGCAGTCCGGGACTAGCGGATACAGATACGCAGTATTTT	TRBD2	few	TRBV6-4	TRBJ2-3
CASSLAGPYEQYF	TGTGCCAGCAGCTTAGCAGGGCCCTACGAGCAGTACTTC	NA	once	TRBV7-2	TRBJ2-7
CASSYSWNEQFF	TGTGCCAGCAGTTACTCCTGGAATGAGCAGTTCTTC	NA	NA	TRBV6-5	TRBJ2-1
CASNRGQGGTGELFF	TGTGCCAGCAACCGGGGACAGGGGGGCACCGGGGAGCTGTTTTTT	TRBD1	NA	TRBV11-3	TRBJ2-2
CASIQGPMGTEAFF	TGTGCCAGTATACAGGGGCCGATGGGCACTGAAGCTTTCTTT	TRBD1	NA	TRBV28	TRBJ1-1
CASSESGYPNEQYF	TGCGCCAGCAGTGAGTCAGGGTATCCCAACGAGCAGTACTTC	NA	NA	TRBV2	TRBJ2-7
CASSLTRTGLSNQPQHF	TGTGCCAGCAGCTTGACACGGACAGGCTTGAGCAATCAGCCCCAGCATTTT	TRBD1	NA	TRBV5-6	TRBJ1-5
CASSLGQGRNQPQHF	TGTGCCAGCAGCTTGGGACAGGGGCGCAATCAGCCCCAGCATTTT	TRBD1	NA	TRBV5-6	TRBJ1-5
CASSYGSVDFDTQYF	TGTGCCAGCAGTTACGGCTCAGTGGACTTCGATACGCAGTATTTT	NA	NA	TRBV6-2/TRBV6-3	TRBJ2-3
CASSNRRGSGTGELFF	TGTGCCAGTAGTAATAGGAGGGGTTCGGGCACCGGGGAGCTGTTTTTT	NA	NA	TRBV19	TRBJ2-2
CASSVEGHTNEKLFF	TGTGCCAGCAGCGTAGAGGGACACACTAATGAAAAACTGTTTTTT	NA	NA	TRBV9	TRBJ1-4
CASSLDRVLPLHF	TGTGCCAGCAGCTTGGACAGGGTTCTACCCCTCCACTTT	NA	NA	TRBV5-6	TRBJ1-6
CASSPGRGTVEYF	TGTGCCAGCAGCCCGGGGCGGGGGACCGTGGAGTACTTC	TRBD2	NA	TRBV11-2	TRBJ2-7
CASSLRDSYTEAFF	TGTGCCAGCAGCCTCCGGGACAGCTACACTGAAGCTTTCTTT	TRBD1	NA	TRBV3-1/TRBV3-2	TRBJ1-1
CASSFDRDTEAFF	TGTGCCAGCAGTTTCGACAGGGACACTGAAGCTTTCTTT	TRBD1	NA	TRBV6-2/TRBV6-3	TRBJ1-1
CSASPGPNYGYTF	TGCAGTGCTAGTCCGGGGCCTAACTATGGCTACACCTTC	NA	NA	TRBV20-1	TRBJ1-2
CASSLDDRYRWQFF	TGTGCCAGCAGCTTAGATGACCGATACCGGTGGCAGTTCTTC	NA	NA	TRBV7-2	TRBJ2-1
CASSRTGGNTIYF	TGTGCCAGCAGCCGGACAGGAGGAAACACCATATATTTT	TRBD1	NA	TRBV7-3	TRBJ1-3
CASSQDQDRYNEQFF	TGTGCCAGCAGCCAAGATCAAGACCGATACAATGAGCAGTTCTTC	NA	NA	TRBV4-2	TRBJ2-1
CSASPDRGNTIYF	TGCAGTGCTAGTCCTGACAGGGGTAACACCATATATTTT	TRBD1	NA	TRBV20-1	TRBJ1-3
CASSYQGAVYEQYF	TGTGCCAGCAGCTATCAGGGGGCCGTCTACGAGCAGTACTTC	TRBD1	NA	TRBV2	TRBJ2-7
CASSSDRAIYEQYF	TGCGCCAGCAGCAGCGACAGGGCTATTTACGAGCAGTACTTC	TRBD1	few	TRBV5-1	TRBJ2-7
CASSLGRQRLYSGANVLTF	TGTGCCAGCAGCTTGGGCCGACAGAGGCTCTACTCTGGGGCCAACGTCCTGACTTTC	NA	NA	TRBV5-6	TRBJ2-6
CASRRQGAEKLFF	TGTGCCAGCAGACGACAGGGGGCCGAAAAACTGTTTTTT	TRBD1	NA	TRBV6-5	TRBJ1-4
CASSPADDSPLHF	TGTGCCAGCTCACCGGCAGACGATTCACCCCTCCACTTT	NA	NA	TRBV18	TRBJ1-6
CASSRGTGELFF	TGTGCCAGCAGCAGGGGTACCGGGGAGCTGTTTTTT	NA	NA	TRBV11-3	TRBJ2-2
CASSESGRVLFNTEAFF	TGCGCCAGCAGTGAGTCGGGCAGGGTCCTTTTTAACACTGAAGCTTTCTTT	NA	once	TRBV10-2	TRBJ1-1
CASSQGSGNNQPQHF	TGTGCCAGCAGCCAGGGGTCAGGCAACAATCAGCCCCAGCATTTT	NA	NA	TRBV5-6	TRBJ1-5
CASRPTDTNTEAFF	TGTGCCAGCAGGCCAACGGACACGAACACTGAAGCTTTCTTT	NA	NA	TRBV6-6	TRBJ1-1
CASSYSNTEAFF	TGTGCCAGCAGTTATTCGAACACTGAAGCTTTCTTT	NA	NA	TRBV12-3/TRBV12-4	TRBJ1-1
CASSLTQGRSPLHF	TGTGCCAGCAGCCTAACACAGGGTCGGTCACCCCTCCACTTT	NA	once	TRBV11-2	TRBJ1-6
CASSPDRFYGYTF	TGTGCCAGCAGTCCGGACCGATTCTATGGCTACACCTTC	NA	NA	TRBV6-2/TRBV6-3	TRBJ1-2
CASRSGLGINEKLFF	TGTGCCAGCAGGTCCGGACTTGGAATTAATGAAAAACTGTTTTTT	NA	NA	TRBV3-1/TRBV3-2	TRBJ1-4
CASSEELKISSTNEKLFF	TGTGCCAGCAGTGAGGAACTGAAAATCTCCTCAACTAATGAAAAACTGTTTTTT	NA	NA	TRBV6-1	TRBJ1-4
CASSLLGDGNQPQHF	TGTGCCAGCTCCCTTCTGGGGGACGGCAATCAGCCCCAGCATTTT	NA	once	TRBV18	TRBJ1-5
CTSSQDEVLTGQDEQYF	TGCACCAGCAGCCAAGATGAAGTCTTGACGGGACAGGACGAGCAGTACTTC	NA	NA	TRBV1	TRBJ2-7
CASSEGLAGTYEQYF	TGTGCCAGCAGTGAGGGACTAGCGGGCACCTACGAGCAGTACTTC	TRBD2	NA	TRBV6-1	TRBJ2-7
CASSIGTANNSPLHF	TGTGCCAGCAGTATCGGCACAGCTAATAATTCACCCCTCCACTTT	NA	NA	TRBV6-5	TRBJ1-6
CSVVTGQGSTDTQYF	TGCAGCGTTGTGACGGGACAGGGGAGCACAGATACGCAGTATTTT	TRBD1	NA	TRBV29-1	TRBJ2-3
CASSPQGPAGNTIYF	TGTGCCAGCAGCCCCCAAGGGCCTGCTGGAAACACCATATATTTT	NA	NA	TRBV7-2	TRBJ1-3
CSASIGRNQPQHF	TGCAGTGCTAGTATAGGGCGGAATCAGCCCCAGCATTTT	NA	NA	TRBV20-1	TRBJ1-5
CASSFTSGEQYF	TGTGCCAGCAGTTTCACTAGCGGCGAGCAGTACTTC	TRBD2	NA	TRBV27	TRBJ2-7
CASSVLWGNSPLHF	TGTGCCAGCAGCGTATTATGGGGCAATTCACCCCTCCACTTT	NA	NA	TRBV9	TRBJ1-6
CASQRGFGDQPQHF	TGTGCCAGCCAAAGGGGTTTCGGGGATCAGCCCCAGCATTTT	NA	NA	TRBV27	TRBJ1-5
CASSSTGDSYNSPLHF	TGTGCCAGCTCGTCTACAGGGGACTCCTATAATTCACCCCTCCACTTT	TRBD1	NA	TRBV18	TRBJ1-6
CASSLVDRATSGNTIYF	TGTGCCAGCAGCTTAGTGGACCGTGCTACCTCTGGAAACACCATATATTTT	NA	NA	TRBV7-8	TRBJ1-3
CASSLDLDTEAFF	TGTGCCAGCAGTTTAGATCTAGACACTGAAGCTTTCTTT	NA	NA	TRBV12-3/TRBV12-4	TRBJ1-1
CASSLWGAGEAFF	TGTGCCAGCAGTTTATGGGGGGCGGGCGAAGCTTTCTTT	NA	NA	TRBV27	TRBJ1-1
CASSGMTNNQPQHF	TGTGCCAGTAGCGGAATGACTAACAATCAGCCCCAGCATTTT	NA	NA	TRBV19	TRBJ1-5
CASSLGGAGELFF	TGTGCCAGCAGCTTAGGAGGGGCCGGGGAGCTGTTTTTT	NA	NA	TRBV7-2	TRBJ2-2
CASSQWSGTGELFF	TGTGCCAGCAGCCAATGGAGCGGCACCGGGGAGCTGTTTTTT	NA	NA	TRBV14	TRBJ2-2
CASSQSEGVTEAFF	TGCGCCAGCAGTCAATCGGAAGGGGTCACTGAAGCTTTCTTT	NA	NA	TRBV23-1	TRBJ1-1
CASSPFGVMDYGYTF	TGTGCCAGCAGTCCCTTCGGGGTGATGGACTATGGCTACACCTTC	NA	NA	TRBV6-2/TRBV6-3	TRBJ1-2